These 6 T cell receptor beta chains came from one sample sequenced in a study of T cells in localized non-small cell lung cancer. Profiling relied on immunoSEQ multiplex PCR, and the TCRdb table lists in-frame clones only, not all of them. The profile shows tens of thousands of clones, over 70% of them singletons. Here the sequenced sample was peripheral blood, taken before any cancer treatment. All receptors derive from a male donor aged 60 or over with stage III squamous cell lung carcinoma.

In its sample, this clone was seen a few times. The V call is TRBV5-1, the J call TRBJ2-6; D ambiguous. V shed 2 bases and J shed 0 bases, with 12 bases lying between them. Germline CDR1 SGHRS, CDR2 YFSETQ. This CDR3 is 17 amino acids long. In DNA, the CDR3 is TGCGCCAGCAGCTTAATTACTGCGAGCTCTGGGGCCAACGTCCTGACTTTC. Protein: CASSLITASSGANVLTF.

J is TRBJ1-2 and V is TRBV7-8; 7 bases fit TRBD1. The germline V gene encodes CDR1 SGHVS and CDR2 FQNEAQ. The V segment lost 5 bases and the J segment 3 bases; nucleotides outside the gene matches: 6. This CDR3 has 14 residues. The CDR3 spells CASSSGGTDYGYTF. The CDR3 DNA sequence: TGTGCCAGCAGCAGCGGGGGGACAGACTATGGCTACACCTTC.

J is TRBJ1-1 and V is TRBV19, with D unclear. The V end lost 5 bases, the J end lost 1 base, and 11 bases lay between the germline ends. The CDR3 has 14 amino acids. From germline, CDR1 is LNHDA and CDR2 SQIVND (reference sequence). The CDR3 reads CASSPNRPNTEAFF. CDR3 in DNA: TGTGCCAGTAGTCCCAATCGACCGAACACTGAAGCTTTCTTT.

CDR3 loop: CASSARGQGVEKLFF. The CDR3, as DNA: TGTGCCAGCAGCGCGCGGGGACAGGGGGTTGAAAAACTGTTTTTT. This chain links TRBV7-9 with TRBJ1-4; TRBD1 aligns across 11 bases. The J segment lost 7 bases and the V segment lost 5 bases, leaving 6 bases of the junction unmatched. This CDR3 contains 15 residues. Germline values: CDR1 SEHNR, CDR2 FQNEAQ (reference sequence).

This clone was recorded a few times. The rearrangement joins TRBV6-6 to TRBJ2-3; the match to TRBD2 covers 8 bases. The CDR3 is 14 amino acids. V lost 6 bases to trimming and J lost 5 bases; unmatched junction nucleotides: 7. The germline CDR1 and CDR2 sequences are MNHNY and SVGAGI (reference sequence). CDR3 in amino acids: CASRGAGERDTQYF. CDR3 nucleotides: TGTGCCAGCAGGGGAGCGGGAGAAAGAGATACGCAGTATTTT.

V usage is TRBV6-1 and J usage is TRBJ2-7; maybe TRBD1 (5 bases). This CDR3 comprises 15 residues. V was pared by 5 bases and J by 5 bases, with 19 bases between. From germline, CDR1 is MNHNS and CDR2 SASEGT. The CDR3 bases are TGTGCCAGCAGTCCTCCTTCAAGGGGTTCCGACGAGCAGTACTTC. Amino acids: CASSPPSRGSDEQYF.